The 3 T cell receptor beta chains below all came from one sample that was sequenced in a study of blood T cell repertoires in COVID-19. Sequencing used immunoSEQ multiplex PCR; TCRdb keeps in-frame clones, though not all of them. The table lists tens of thousands of clones, more than 80% of them singletons. The specimen was peripheral blood. Source of these receptors: a woman at least 80 years old with acute or convalescent COVID-19.

This clone was seen more than once but under ten times. V gene TRBV6-6 combines with J gene TRBJ1-4, with 8 bases that match TRBD1. This CDR3 has 13 amino acids. Germline V lookup: CDR1 MNHNY, CDR2 SVGAGI (reference sequence). V trimming: 8 bases; J trimming: 8 bases; junction bases outside the gene matches: 7. The CDR3 is CASEGQGGEKLFF. The CDR3 DNA is TGTGCCAGCGAAGGACAGGGCGGCGAAAAACTGTTTTTT.

V gene TRBV28 combines with J gene TRBJ1-1; D is uncertain. Trimming left V 8 bases short and J 3 bases short, with 13 bases between. Per germline, CDR1 MDHEN and CDR2 SYDVKM. This CDR3 comprises 13 residues. CDR3 coding DNA: TGTGCCAGCGAAGCAACAGCATACACTGAAGCTTTCTTT. It specifies CASEATAYTEAFF.

The chain links TRBV10-3 to TRBJ1-3; no firm D call. With 3 bases removed from V and 2 bases from J, the gap between germline ends came to 14 bases. The germline CDR1 and CDR2 sequences are ENHRY and SYGVKD. The CDR3 runs to 16 residues. The CDR3 sequence: CAISDPFREAGNTIYF. CDR3 in DNA: TGTGCCATCAGTGATCCCTTCCGGGAAGCTGGAAACACCATATATTTT.